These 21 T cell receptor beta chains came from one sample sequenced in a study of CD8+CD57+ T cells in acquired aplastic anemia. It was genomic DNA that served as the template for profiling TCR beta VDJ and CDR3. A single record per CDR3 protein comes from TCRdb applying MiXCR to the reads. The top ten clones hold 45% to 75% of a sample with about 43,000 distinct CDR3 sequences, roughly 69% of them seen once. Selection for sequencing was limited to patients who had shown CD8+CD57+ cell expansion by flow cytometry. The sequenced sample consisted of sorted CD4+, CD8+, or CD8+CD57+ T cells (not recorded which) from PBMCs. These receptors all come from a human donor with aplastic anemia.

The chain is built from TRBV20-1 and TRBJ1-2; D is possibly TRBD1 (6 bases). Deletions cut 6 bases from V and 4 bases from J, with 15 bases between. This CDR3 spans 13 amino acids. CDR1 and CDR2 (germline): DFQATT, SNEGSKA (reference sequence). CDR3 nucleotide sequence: TGCAGTGCCACCCTGGGAGGGGGCTATGGCTACACCTTC. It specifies CSATLGGGYGYTF.

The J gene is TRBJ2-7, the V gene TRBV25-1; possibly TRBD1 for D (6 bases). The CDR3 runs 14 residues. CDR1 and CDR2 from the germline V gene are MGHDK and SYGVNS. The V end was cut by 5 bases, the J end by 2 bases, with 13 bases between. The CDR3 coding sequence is TGTGCCAGCAGTTCTACCTGGGACACCTACGAGCAGTACTTC. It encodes CASSSTWDTYEQYF.

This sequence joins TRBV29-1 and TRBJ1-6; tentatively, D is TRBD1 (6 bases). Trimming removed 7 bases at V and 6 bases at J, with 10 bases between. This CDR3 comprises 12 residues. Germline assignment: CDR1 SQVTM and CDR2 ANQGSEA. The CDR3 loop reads CSAGQPNSPLHF. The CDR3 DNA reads TGCAGCGCTGGACAGCCTAATTCACCCCTCCACTTT.

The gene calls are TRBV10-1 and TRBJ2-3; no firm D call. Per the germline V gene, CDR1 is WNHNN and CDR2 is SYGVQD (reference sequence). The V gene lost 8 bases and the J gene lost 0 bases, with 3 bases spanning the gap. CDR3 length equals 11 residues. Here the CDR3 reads CASDSTDTQYF. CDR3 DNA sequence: TGCGCCAGCGACAGCACAGATACGCAGTATTTT.

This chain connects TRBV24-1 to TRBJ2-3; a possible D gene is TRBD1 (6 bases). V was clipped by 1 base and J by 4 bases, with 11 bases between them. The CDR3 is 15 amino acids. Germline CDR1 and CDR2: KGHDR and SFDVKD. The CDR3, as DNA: TGTGCCACCAGTGATTTATGGCAGGGGCCAGATACGCAGTATTTT. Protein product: CATSDLWQGPDTQYF.

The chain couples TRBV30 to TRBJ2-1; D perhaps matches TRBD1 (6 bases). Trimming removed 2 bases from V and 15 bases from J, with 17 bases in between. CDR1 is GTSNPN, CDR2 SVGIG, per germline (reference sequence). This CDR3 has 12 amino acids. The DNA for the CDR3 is TGTGCCTGGAGTATACCCACAGGGAGCGGGTTCTTC. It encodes CAWSIPTGSGFF.

The DNA of the CDR3 is TGCAGCGTCAGACAGGGGGCGGGAGAGACCCAGTACTTC. This encodes CSVRQGAGETQYF. The chain recombines TRBV29-1 with TRBJ2-5; 10 bases align to TRBD1. This CDR3 region has 13 residues. J gave up 4 bases and V 6 bases, and 5 bases lay outside the gene matches. The germline V gene encodes CDR1 SQVTM and CDR2 ANQGSEA.

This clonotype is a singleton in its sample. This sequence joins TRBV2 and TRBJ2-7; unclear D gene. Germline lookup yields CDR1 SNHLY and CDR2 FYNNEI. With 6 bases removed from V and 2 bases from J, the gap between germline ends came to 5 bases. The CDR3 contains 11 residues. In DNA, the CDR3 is TGTGCCAGCAGCCCCACCTACGAGCAGTACTTC. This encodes CASSPTYEQYF.

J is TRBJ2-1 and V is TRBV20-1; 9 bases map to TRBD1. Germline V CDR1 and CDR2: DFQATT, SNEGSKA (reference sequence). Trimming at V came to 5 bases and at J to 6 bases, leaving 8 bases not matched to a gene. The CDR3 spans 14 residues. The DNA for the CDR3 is TGCAGTGCTCCGACCGGGACAGGGACCAATGAGCAGTTCTTC. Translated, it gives CSAPTGTGTNEQFF.

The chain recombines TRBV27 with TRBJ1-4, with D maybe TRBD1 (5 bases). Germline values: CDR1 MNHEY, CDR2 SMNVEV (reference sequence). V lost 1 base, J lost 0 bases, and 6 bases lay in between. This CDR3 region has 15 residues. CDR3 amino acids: CASSLWGATNEKLFF. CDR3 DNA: TGTGCCAGCAGTTTATGGGGGGCAACTAATGAAAAACTGTTTTTT. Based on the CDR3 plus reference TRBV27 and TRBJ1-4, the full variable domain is EAQVTQNPRYLITVTGKKLTVTCSQNMNHEYMSWYRQDPGLGLRQIYYSMNVEVTDKGDVPEGYKVSRKEKRNFPLILESPSPNQTSLYFCASSLWGATNEKLFFGSGTQLSVL.

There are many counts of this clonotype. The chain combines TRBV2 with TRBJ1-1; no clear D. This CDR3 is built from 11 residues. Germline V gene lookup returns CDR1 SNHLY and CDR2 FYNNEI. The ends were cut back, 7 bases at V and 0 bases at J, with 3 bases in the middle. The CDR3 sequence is CASTVNTEAFF. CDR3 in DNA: TGTGCCAGCACTGTGAACACTGAAGCTTTCTTT.

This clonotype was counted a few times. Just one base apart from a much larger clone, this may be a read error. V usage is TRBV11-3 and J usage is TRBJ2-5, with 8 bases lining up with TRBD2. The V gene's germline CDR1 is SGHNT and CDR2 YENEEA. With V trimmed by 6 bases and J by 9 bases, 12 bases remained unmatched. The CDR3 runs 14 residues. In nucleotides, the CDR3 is TGTGCCAGCAGTCCCGAGGGGCGGGAGGAGGCCCAGTACTTC. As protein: CASSPEGREEAQYF.

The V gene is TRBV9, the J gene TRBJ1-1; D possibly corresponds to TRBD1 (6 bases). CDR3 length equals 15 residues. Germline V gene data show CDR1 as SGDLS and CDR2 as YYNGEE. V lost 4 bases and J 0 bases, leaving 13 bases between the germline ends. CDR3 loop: CASSLSGTLNTEAFF. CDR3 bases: TGTGCCAGCAGCCTCTCCGGGACATTGAACACTGAAGCTTTCTTT.

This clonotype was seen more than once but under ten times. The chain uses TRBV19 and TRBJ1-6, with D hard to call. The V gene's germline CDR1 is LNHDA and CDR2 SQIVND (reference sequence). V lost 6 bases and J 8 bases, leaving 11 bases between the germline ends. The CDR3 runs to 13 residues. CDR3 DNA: TGTGCCAGTAGAAGGAGGGTCCATTCACCCCTCCACTTT. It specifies CASRRRVHSPLHF.

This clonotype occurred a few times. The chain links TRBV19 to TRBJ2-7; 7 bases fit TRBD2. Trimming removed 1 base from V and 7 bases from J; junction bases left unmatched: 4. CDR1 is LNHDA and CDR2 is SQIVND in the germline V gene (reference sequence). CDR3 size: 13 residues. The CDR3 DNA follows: TGTGCCAGTAGTATAGGTCGGGGGGAAGAGCAGTACTTC. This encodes CASSIGRGEEQYF. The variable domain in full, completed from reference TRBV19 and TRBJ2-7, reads DGGITQSPKYLFRKEGQNVTLSCEQNLNHDAMYWYRQDPGQGLRLIYYSQIVNDFQKGDIAEGYSVSREKKESFPLTVTSAQKNPTAFYLCASSIGRGEEQYFGPGTRLTVT.

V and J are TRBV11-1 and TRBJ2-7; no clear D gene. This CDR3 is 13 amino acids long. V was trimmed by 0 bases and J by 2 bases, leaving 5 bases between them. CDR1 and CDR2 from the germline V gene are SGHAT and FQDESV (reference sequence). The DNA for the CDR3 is TGTGCCAGCAGCTTAGCTGGGGCCTACGAGCAGTACGTC. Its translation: CASSLAGAYEQYV.

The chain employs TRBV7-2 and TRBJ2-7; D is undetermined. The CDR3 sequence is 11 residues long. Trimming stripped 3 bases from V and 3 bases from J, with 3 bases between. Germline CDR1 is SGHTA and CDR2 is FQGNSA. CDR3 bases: TGTGCCAGCAGCTTTCGCTACGAGCAGTACTTC. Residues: CASSFRYEQYF.

CDR3 protein: CASSASGDYEQYF. The CDR3 DNA reads as TGTGCCAGCAGTGCGTCGGGAGACTACGAGCAGTACTTC. This rearrangement joins TRBV2 to TRBJ2-7; D might be TRBD2 (6 bases). Germline CDR1 is SNHLY and CDR2 is FYNNEI. This CDR3 is 13 amino acids long. Trimming took 4 bases from V and 3 from J, leaving 10 bases between them.

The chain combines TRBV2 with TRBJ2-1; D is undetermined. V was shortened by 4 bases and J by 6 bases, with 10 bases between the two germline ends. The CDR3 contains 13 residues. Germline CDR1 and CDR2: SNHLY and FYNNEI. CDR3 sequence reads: CASSGGGSNEQFF. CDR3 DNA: TGTGCCAGCAGTGGGGGTGGTAGCAATGAGCAGTTCTTC.

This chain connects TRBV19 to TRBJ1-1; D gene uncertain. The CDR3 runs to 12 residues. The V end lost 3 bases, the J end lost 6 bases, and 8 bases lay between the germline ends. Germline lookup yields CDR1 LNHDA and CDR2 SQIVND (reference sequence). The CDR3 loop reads CASSIGVAEAFF. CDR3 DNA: TGTGCCAGTAGTATCGGGGTTGCTGAAGCTTTCTTT. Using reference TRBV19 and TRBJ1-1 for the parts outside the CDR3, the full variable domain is DGGITQSPKYLFRKEGQNVTLSCEQNLNHDAMYWYRQDPGQGLRLIYYSQIVNDFQKGDIAEGYSVSREKKESFPLTVTSAQKNPTAFYLCASSIGVAEAFFGQGTRLTVV.

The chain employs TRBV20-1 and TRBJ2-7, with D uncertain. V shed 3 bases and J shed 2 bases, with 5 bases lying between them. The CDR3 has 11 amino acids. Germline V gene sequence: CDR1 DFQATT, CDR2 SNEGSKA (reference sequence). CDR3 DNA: TGCAGTGCTAGTCGCACCTACGAGCAGTACTTC. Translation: CSASRTYEQYF.